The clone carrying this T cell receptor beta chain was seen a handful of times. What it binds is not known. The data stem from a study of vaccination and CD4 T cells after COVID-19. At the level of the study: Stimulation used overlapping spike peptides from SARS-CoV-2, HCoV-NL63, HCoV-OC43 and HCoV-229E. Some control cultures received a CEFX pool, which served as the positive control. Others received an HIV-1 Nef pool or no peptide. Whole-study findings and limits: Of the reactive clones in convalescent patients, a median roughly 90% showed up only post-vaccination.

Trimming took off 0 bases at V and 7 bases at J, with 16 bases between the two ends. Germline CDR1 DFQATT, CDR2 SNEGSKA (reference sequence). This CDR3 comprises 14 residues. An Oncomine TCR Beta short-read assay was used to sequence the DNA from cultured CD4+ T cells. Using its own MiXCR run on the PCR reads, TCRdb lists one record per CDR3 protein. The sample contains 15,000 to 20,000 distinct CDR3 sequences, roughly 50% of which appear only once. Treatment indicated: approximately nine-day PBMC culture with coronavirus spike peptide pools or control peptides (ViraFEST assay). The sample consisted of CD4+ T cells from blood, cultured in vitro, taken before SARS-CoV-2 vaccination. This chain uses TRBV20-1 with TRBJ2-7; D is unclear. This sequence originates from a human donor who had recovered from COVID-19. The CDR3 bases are TGCAGTGCTAGAGAGGCTTTCCCACTCCTTGAGCAGTACTTC. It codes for CSAREAFPLLEQYF.